These T cell receptor beta chains were read from a single sample in a study of regulatory T cells in long-lasting Graves disease. TCRdb fed the multiplex PCR reads into MiXCR, producing one record per CDR3 protein. Of approximately 360,000 distinct CDR3 sequences listed, 10% to 15% are singletons. These same data were also listed under a study on T cells in Graves' hyperthyroidism and ophthalmopathy.

The starting material was peripheral blood mononuclear cells (PBMCs), obtained at new diagnosis, from a patient treated with antithyroid drugs. Receptor source: a woman aged 18-29 years with Graves disease. CDR3s include the opening cysteine and the closing phenylalanine or tryptophan. Fields, in order: D gene, J gene, clone size, V gene, CDR3 DNA, CDR3 protein. D genes are given only for firm matches. A row's size may be missing; if present it is once, few, many or a size class.

>TRBD2|TRBJ2-1|.|TRBV27
TGTGCCAGCAGTCCAGCTACTAGCGGTAATGAGCAGTTCTTC
CASSPATSGNEQFF
>.|TRBJ1-1|.|TRBV6-1
TGTGCCAGCAGAAGACTATGGGTGAACACTGAAGCTTTCTTT
CASRRLWVNTEAFF
>.|TRBJ1-1|many|TRBV5-4
TGTGCCAGCAGCTTGGGATATAATGAAGCTTTCTTT
CASSLGYNEAFF
>TRBD1|TRBJ1-5|many|TRBV12-3/TRBV12-4
TGTGCCAGCGGCGTTAGGACAGGGAGATGGCCCCAGCATTTT
CASGVRTGRWPQHF
>.|TRBJ2-5|many|TRBV20-1
TGCAGTGCTCCTCGAGGTTTCGGCGGGCTCCAAGAGACCCAGTACTTC
CSAPRGFGGLQETQYF
>.|TRBJ1-1|many|TRBV28
TGTGCCAGCAGTTTATCGTGGGGGGGCACTGAAGCTTTCTTT
CASSLSWGGTEAFF
>TRBD1|TRBJ2-7|many|TRBV20-1
TGCAGTGCTAGAGACCCCGACGGGACAGCTAACTACGAGCAGTACTTC
CSARDPDGTANYEQYF
>.|TRBJ2-7|.|TRBV7-6
TGTGCCAGCAGCCGCTTTTGGCAAACCCCCGAGCAGTACTTC
CASSRFWQTPEQYF
>TRBD1|TRBJ1-2|.|TRBV19
TGTGCCAGTAGTCCGGACAGGGGCCTATATGGCTACACCTTC
CASSPDRGLYGYTF
>.|TRBJ1-4|many|TRBV7-2
TGTGCCAGCAGCTTCCTTCAGGGAGGAGGAGAAAAACTGTTTTTT
CASSFLQGGGEKLFF
>TRBD1|TRBJ2-5|many|TRBV6-2/TRBV6-3
TGTGCCAGCAGAAGACAGGGCTGGGAGACCCAGTACTTC
CASRRQGWETQYF
>.|TRBJ1-1|many|TRBV28
TGTGCCAGCAGAATTAGGGGGATGCGGACTGAAGCTTTCTTT
CASRIRGMRTEAFF
>.|TRBJ2-1|many|TRBV7-8
TGTGCCAGCAGCCAGCGGTCCTACAATGAGCAGTTCTTC
CASSQRSYNEQFF
>TRBD2|TRBJ2-1|.|TRBV7-3
TGTGCCAGCAGCTCTTGGGCTAGCGGGGGGGGGGATGAGCAGTTCTTC
CASSSWASGGGDEQFF
>.|TRBJ1-1|many|TRBV19
TGTGCCAGTAGTATATCGAGGGGGGGTACTGAAGCTTTCTTT
CASSISRGGTEAFF
>TRBD2|TRBJ2-5|many|TRBV4-3
TGCGCCAGCAGCCAAGATCTTCAGGGAGGGTGGGAGACCCAGTACTTC
CASSQDLQGGWETQYF
>TRBD1|TRBJ2-1|many|TRBV28
TGTGCCAGCAGTTTATTCGGACAGGGGAGGAACAATGAGCAGTTCTTC
CASSLFGQGRNNEQFF
>TRBD2|TRBJ2-3|.|TRBV6-1
TGTGCCAGCAGTATTCTTTTGATAGCGGGGGCCACAGATACGCAGTATTTT
CASSILLIAGATDTQYF
>.|TRBJ2-7|many|TRBV6-1
TGTGCCAGCAGTCGGGCAGTGTCCTACGAGCAGTACTTC
CASSRAVSYEQYF
>TRBD2|TRBJ2-5|many|TRBV28
TGTGCCAGCAGTTTGGTTCTGCGGGAGGTCGTGGAGACCCAGTACTTC
CASSLVLREVVETQYF
>.|TRBJ2-7|many|TRBV15
TGTGCCACCAGCAGAGGTTCAATCTACGAGCAGTACTTC
CATSRGSIYEQYF
>.|TRBJ2-1|.|TRBV20-1
TGCAGCTCCCTACGGCCCCCCTACAATGAGCAGTTCTTC
CSSLRPPYNEQFF
>.|TRBJ1-2|.|TRBV4-1
TGCGCCAGCAGCCAAGAACCAGGGAGAGACTATGGCTACACCTTC
CASSQEPGRDYGYTF
>.|TRBJ2-3|many|TRBV2
TGTGCCAGCAGTGACAGTCCCCTCCGAAGGCAGTATTTT
CASSDSPLRRQYF
>.|TRBJ2-1|many|TRBV6-2/TRBV6-3
TGTGCCAGCAGTTACTCGGGCAGGGGTTCCTACAATGAGCAGTTCTTC
CASSYSGRGSYNEQFF
>.|TRBJ2-1|.|TRBV29-1
TGCAGCACCGACAGTTTTAATAATGAGCAGTTCTTC
CSTDSFNNEQFF
>.|TRBJ2-3|many|TRBV2
TGTGCCAGCAGTGAATCTGGACGCCTAATAAATACGCAGTATTTT
CASSESGRLINTQYF
>.|TRBJ1-1|many|TRBV9
TGTGCCAGCGAGGGGGACGGGCGGGCTTTCTTT
CASEGDGRAFF
>.|TRBJ2-4|many|TRBV7-9
TGTGCCAGCAGCCCCAGGAGGAGGGCCAAAAACATTCAGTACTTC
CASSPRRRAKNIQYF
>.|TRBJ1-1|many|TRBV18
TGTGCCAGCTCACCAAGTATGTCAGACGAGAACACTGAAGCTTTCTTT
CASSPSMSDENTEAFF
>TRBD2|TRBJ2-1|many|TRBV20-1
TGCAGTGCTAGATCCCCTCCCGGGACTAGGGCGAAACGAGTAGTTTTCAATGAGCAGTTCTTC
CSARSPPGTRAKRVVFNEQFF
>.|TRBJ2-1|many|TRBV7-3
TGTGCCAGCAGCCCGGGGGACATCAACAATGAGCAGTTCTTC
CASSPGDINNEQFF
>.|TRBJ1-1|many|TRBV7-2
TGTGCCAGCAGCTACCCATGGGGAACTGAAGCTTTCTTT
CASSYPWGTEAFF
>.|TRBJ2-7|.|TRBV19
TGTGCCAGTAGTATCGGTGGGGGCGAAACCTACGAGCAGTACTTC
CASSIGGGETYEQYF
>.|TRBJ2-3|many|TRBV18
TGTGCCAGCTCACAGGGTCCCTCCCCTTCGCAGTATTTT
CASSQGPSPSQYF
>TRBD1|TRBJ2-4|many|TRBV7-3
TGTGCCAGCAGTCAAGGGCAGGGGGATGGCATTCAGTACTTC
CASSQGQGDGIQYF
>.|TRBJ2-6|many|TRBV7-9
TGTGCCAGCAGCTTAGGCGGGATAATTATCTCTGGGGCCAACGTCCTGACTTTC
CASSLGGIIISGANVLTF
>.|TRBJ2-4|few|TRBV5-1
TGCGCCAGCAGCAATGGACGGGGACTAGCCAAAAACATTCAGTACTTC
CASSNGRGLAKNIQYF
>.|TRBJ2-2|many|TRBV7-2
TGTGCCAGCAGCTTAACTGGCGCTAGTGGCAACGGGGAGCTGTTTTTT
CASSLTGASGNGELFF
>TRBD2|TRBJ2-5|many|TRBV7-8
TGTGCCAGCAGCCTTCCGGCGGGGGGGCGAGAGACCCAGTACTTC
CASSLPAGGRETQYF
>TRBD2|TRBJ2-7|.|TRBV3-1
TGTGCCAGCAGAAAAGGACTAGCGGGAGGGCCGCGGAACGAGCAGTACTTC
CASRKGLAGGPRNEQYF
>.|TRBJ1-3|.|TRBV6-2/TRBV6-3
TGTGCCAGCACCGAACGTCCGGGCCCAGGTTCTGGAAACACCATATATTTT
CASTERPGPGSGNTIYF
>.|TRBJ1-1|many|TRBV7-6
TGTGCCAGCAGCTTAACAGCTCAAATCACTGAAGCTTTCTTT
CASSLTAQITEAFF
>TRBD1|TRBJ2-4|.|TRBV15
TGTGCCACCGGTCGCCTCGCAGGGACAGTCTTTAACATTCAGTACTTC
CATGRLAGTVFNIQYF
>.|TRBJ2-3|.|TRBV3-1
TGTGCCAGCAGCCGGGCGGGGATCACAGATACGCAGTATTTT
CASSRAGITDTQYF
>.|TRBJ2-1|.|TRBV4-3
TGCGCCAGCAGCCGCCGCTCCTACAATGAGCAGTTCTTC
CASSRRSYNEQFF
>.|TRBJ2-4|many|TRBV5-1
TGCGCCAGCAGCTTGGCCTGGGGGCTAGCCAAAAACATTCAGTACTTC
CASSLAWGLAKNIQYF
>TRBD2|TRBJ2-4|many|TRBV6-1
TGTGCCAGTACCGGACTAGCGGGATCCAAAAACATTCAGTACTTC
CASTGLAGSKNIQYF
>.|TRBJ2-5|many|TRBV3-1
TGTGCCAGCAGCCAAGACGTACTTCGGGTCGAATACGAGACCCAGTACTTC
CASSQDVLRVEYETQYF
>TRBD2|TRBJ2-5|many|TRBV6-1
TGTGCCAGCACCCTATCTACTAGCGCATTAGAGACCCAGTACTTC
CASTLSTSALETQYF
>.|TRBJ1-4|many|TRBV18
TGTGCCAGCCGAGGGACGGAAAATGAAAAACTGTTTTTT
CASRGTENEKLFF
>.|TRBJ2-2|many|TRBV10-1
TGCGCCAGCAGTGAGGATTTTGGCGGGGAGCTGTTTTTT
CASSEDFGGELFF
>.|TRBJ2-7|many|TRBV7-2
TGTGCCAGCAGCTTAGACCGACGCTACGAGCAGTACTTC
CASSLDRRYEQYF
>.|TRBJ1-5|few|TRBV28
TGTGCCAGCAGTTCCTCAGGGGAGGGGTATCAGCCCCAGCATTTT
CASSSSGEGYQPQHF
>.|TRBJ2-7|.|TRBV7-3
TGTGCCAGCAGCCCGGACCCAATCCCCCTCTACGAGCAGTACTTC
CASSPDPIPLYEQYF